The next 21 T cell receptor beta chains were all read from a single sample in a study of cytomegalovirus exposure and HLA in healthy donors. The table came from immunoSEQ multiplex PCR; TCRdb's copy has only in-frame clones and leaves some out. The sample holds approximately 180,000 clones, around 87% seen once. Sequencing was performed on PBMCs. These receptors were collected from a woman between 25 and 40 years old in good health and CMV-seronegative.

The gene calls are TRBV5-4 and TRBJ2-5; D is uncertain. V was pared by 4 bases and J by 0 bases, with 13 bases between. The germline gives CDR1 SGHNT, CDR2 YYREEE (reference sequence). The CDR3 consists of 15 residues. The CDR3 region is CASSLPENNQETQYF. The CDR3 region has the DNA TGTGCCAGCAGCCTCCCGGAGAATAACCAAGAGACCCAGTACTTC.

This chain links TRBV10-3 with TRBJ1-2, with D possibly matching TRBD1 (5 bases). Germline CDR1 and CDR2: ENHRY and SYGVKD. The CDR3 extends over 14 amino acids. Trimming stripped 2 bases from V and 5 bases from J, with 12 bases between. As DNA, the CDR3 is TGTGCCATCAGTGAGGACCCGAAGGGGTATGGCTACACCTTC. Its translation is CAISEDPKGYGYTF.

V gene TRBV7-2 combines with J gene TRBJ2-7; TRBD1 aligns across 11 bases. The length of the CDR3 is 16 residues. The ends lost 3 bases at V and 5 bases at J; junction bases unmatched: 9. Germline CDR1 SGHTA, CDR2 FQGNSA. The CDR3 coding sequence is TGTGCCAGCAGCTTGACTTTGGACAGGGGGCACGACGAGCAGTACTTC. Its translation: CASSLTLDRGHDEQYF.

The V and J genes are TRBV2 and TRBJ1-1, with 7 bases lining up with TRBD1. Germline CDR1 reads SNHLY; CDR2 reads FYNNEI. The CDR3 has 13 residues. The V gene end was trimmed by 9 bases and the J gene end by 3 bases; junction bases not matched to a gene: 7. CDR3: CARRTDRDTEAFF. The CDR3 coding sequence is TGTGCCAGACGAACAGACAGGGACACTGAAGCTTTCTTT. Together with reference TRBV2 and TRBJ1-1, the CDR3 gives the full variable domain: EPEVTQTPSHQVTQMGQEVILRCVPISNHLYFYWYRQILGQKVEFLVSFYNNEISEKSEIFDDQFSVERPDGSNFTLKIRSTKLEDSAMYFCARRTDRDTEAFFGQGTRLTVV.

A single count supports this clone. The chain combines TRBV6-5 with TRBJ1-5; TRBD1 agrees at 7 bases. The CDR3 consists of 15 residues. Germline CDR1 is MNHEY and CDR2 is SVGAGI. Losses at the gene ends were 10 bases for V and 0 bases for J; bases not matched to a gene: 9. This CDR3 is CATKTGLYSNQPQHF. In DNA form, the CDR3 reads TGTGCCACCAAGACAGGGCTATATAGCAATCAGCCCCAGCATTTT.

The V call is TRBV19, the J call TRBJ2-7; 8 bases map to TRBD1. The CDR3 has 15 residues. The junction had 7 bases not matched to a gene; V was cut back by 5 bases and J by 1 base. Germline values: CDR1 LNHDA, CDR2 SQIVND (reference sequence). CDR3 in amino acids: CASSVGTGISYEQYF. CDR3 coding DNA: TGTGCCAGTAGTGTCGGGACAGGAATTTCCTACGAGCAGTACTTC.

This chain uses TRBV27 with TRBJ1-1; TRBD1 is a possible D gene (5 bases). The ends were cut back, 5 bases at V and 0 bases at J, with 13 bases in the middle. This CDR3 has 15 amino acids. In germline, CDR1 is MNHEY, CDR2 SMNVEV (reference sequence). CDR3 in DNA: TGTGCCAGCAGTCTAAACCAGGGCATGAACACTGAAGCTTTCTTT. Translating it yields CASSLNQGMNTEAFF.

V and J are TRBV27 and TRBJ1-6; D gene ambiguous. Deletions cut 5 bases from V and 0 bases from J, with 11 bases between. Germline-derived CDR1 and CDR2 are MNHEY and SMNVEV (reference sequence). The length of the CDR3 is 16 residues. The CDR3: CASSDILSSYNSPLHF. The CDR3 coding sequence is TGTGCCAGCAGTGACATCTTGAGCTCCTATAATTCACCCCTCCACTTT.

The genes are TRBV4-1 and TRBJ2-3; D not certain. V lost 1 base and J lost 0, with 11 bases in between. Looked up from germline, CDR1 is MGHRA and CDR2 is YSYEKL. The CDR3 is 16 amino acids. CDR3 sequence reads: CASSQVILDSTDTQYF. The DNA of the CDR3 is TGCGCCAGCAGCCAAGTAATCCTAGATAGCACAGATACGCAGTATTTT.

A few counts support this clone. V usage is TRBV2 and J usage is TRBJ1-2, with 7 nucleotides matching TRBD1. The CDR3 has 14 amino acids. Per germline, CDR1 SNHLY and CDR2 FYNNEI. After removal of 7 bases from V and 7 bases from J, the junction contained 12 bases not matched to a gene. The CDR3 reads CASKVNRGVVGYTF. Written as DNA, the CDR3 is TGTGCCAGCAAAGTAAACAGGGGAGTTGTTGGCTACACCTTC.

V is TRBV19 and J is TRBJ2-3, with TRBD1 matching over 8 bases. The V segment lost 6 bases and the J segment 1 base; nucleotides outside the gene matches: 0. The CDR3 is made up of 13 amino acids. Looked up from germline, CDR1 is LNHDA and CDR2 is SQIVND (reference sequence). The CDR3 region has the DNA TGTGCCAGTAGGGACAGGGGCACAGATACGCAGTATTTT. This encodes CASRDRGTDTQYF.

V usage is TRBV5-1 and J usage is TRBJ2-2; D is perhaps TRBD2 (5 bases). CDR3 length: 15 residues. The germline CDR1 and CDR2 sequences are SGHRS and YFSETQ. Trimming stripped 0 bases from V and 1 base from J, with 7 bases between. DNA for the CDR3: TGCGCCAGCAGCTTGGCCGGAGGGAACACCGGGGAGCTGTTTTTT. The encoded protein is CASSLAGGNTGELFF.

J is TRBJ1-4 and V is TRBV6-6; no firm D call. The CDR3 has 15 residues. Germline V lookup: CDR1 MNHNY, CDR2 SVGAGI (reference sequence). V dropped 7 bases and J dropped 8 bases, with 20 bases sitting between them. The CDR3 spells CASTSSGVGREKLFF. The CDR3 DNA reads TGTGCCAGCACCTCAAGCGGGGTTGGGAGGGAAAAACTGTTTTTT.

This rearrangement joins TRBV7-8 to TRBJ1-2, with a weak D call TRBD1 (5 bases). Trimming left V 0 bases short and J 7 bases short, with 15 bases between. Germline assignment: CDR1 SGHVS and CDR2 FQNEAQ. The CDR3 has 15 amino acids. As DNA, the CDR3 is TGTGCCAGCAGCTTAGCCGACAGCTTTATTGGTGGCTACACCTTC. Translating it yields CASSLADSFIGGYTF.

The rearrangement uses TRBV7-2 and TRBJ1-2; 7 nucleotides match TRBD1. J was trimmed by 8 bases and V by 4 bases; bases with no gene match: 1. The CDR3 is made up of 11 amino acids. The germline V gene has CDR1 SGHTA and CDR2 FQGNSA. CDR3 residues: CASSSGGGYTF. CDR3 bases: TGTGCCAGCAGCTCAGGGGGAGGCTACACCTTC.

The chain's CDR3 is CASRSRAGEKLFF. The CDR3 nucleotides are TGTGCCAGTAGGAGTCGAGCGGGTGAAAAACTGTTTTTT. This rearrangement joins TRBV19 to TRBJ1-4; D gene ambiguous. The CDR3 extends over 13 amino acids. V was cut by 6 bases and J by 7 bases, with 12 bases left in between. Germline CDR1 and CDR2: LNHDA and SQIVND (reference sequence).

The CDR3 loop reads CASSQGRWDNEQFF. The CDR3 DNA follows: TGTGCCAGCAGCCAGGGTCGGTGGGACAATGAGCAGTTCTTC. V usage is TRBV7-2 and J usage is TRBJ2-1; perhaps TRBD1 as D (5 bases). CDR3 length: 14 residues. The germline CDR1 and CDR2 sequences are SGHTA and FQGNSA. Trimming pared 5 bases from V and 5 bases from J, leaving 13 bases between.

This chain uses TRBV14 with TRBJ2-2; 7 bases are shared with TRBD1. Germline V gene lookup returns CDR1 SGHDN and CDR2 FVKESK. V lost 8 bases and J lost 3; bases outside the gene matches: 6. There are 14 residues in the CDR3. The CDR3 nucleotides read TGTGCCAGCGCTGACAGGGATTACACCGGGGAGCTGTTTTTT. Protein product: CASADRDYTGELFF.

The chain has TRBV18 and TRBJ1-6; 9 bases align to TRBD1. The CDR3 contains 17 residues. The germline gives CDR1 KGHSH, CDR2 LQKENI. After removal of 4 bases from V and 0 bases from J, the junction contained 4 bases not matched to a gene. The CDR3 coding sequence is TGTGCCAGCTCACTTGACAGGGGGAGCTCCTATAATTCACCCCTCCACTTT. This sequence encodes CASSLDRGSSYNSPLHF.

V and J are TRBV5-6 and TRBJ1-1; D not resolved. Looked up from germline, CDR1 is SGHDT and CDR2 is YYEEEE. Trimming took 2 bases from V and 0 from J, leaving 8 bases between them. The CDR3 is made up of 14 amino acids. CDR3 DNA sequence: TGTGCCAGCAGCTTAAATCTGTTGAACACTGAAGCTTTCTTT. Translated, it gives CASSLNLLNTEAFF.

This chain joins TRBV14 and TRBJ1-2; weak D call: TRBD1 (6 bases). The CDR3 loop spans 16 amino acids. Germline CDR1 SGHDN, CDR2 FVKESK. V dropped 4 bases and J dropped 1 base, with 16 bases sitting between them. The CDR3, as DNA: TGTGCCAGCAGCCCGGGACATTCCCCGCTTAACTATGGCTACACCTTC. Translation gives CASSPGHSPLNYGYTF.